The present T cell receptor (beta chain) was sequenced within a study of blood T cell repertoires in COVID-19. The overall study: The origin of the acute and convalescent COVID-19 samples was the United States, Italy and Spain. Nucleic acid was either cDNA or gDNA, and it came from T cells, B-cell-depleted T cells, or PBMCs.

As handled by the study authors: Amplification from reference gene primers served as the basis for estimated nucleated cell counts. Clones were sequenced by immunoSEQ multiplex PCR, and TCRdb holds only the in-frame ones, with some missing. Clonal size and the V and J genes are those of that table, whereas D and trimming came from the DNA. The table records about 220,000 clones, around 83% of them present only once. The TCR originated in a man aged 50-59 years who had recovered from COVID-19. Input material: peripheral blood.

CDR3 region: CASSLSGGIGNEQFF. CDR3 coding DNA: TGTGCCAGCAGCTTATCGGGCGGGATAGGAAATGAGCAGTTCTTC. The chain combines TRBV7-6 with TRBJ2-1, with D perhaps matching TRBD2 (6 bases). The CDR3 length is 15 residues. Looked up from germline, CDR1 is SGHVS and CDR2 is FNYEAQ. V was cut by 2 bases and J by 7 bases, with 15 bases left in between. Complete variable domain (other parts from reference TRBV7-6 and TRBJ2-1): GAGVSQSPRYKVTKRGQDVALRCDPISGHVSLYWYRQALGQGPEFLTYFNYEAQQDKSGLPNDRFSAERPEGSISTLTIQRTEQRDSAMYRCASSLSGGIGNEQFFGPGTRLTVL.